Below, 28 T cell receptor beta chains from the same sample are listed, as sequenced in a study of OX40 agonist ivuxolimab in advanced cancers. Clones were read by immunoSEQ multiplex PCR, and TCRdb kept only the in-frame ones, dropping some. The table includes 90,000 or so clones, 90% to 95% detected once. This specimen consisted of CD4+ or CD8+ T cells sorted from blood, obtained in a trial of the OX40 agonist ivuxolimab. The receptors were gathered from an adult with an advanced solid tumor such as melanoma, head and neck, liver or kidney cancer.

The chain links TRBV28 to TRBJ2-7; possible D gene TRBD2, 6 bases. CDR1 MDHEN and CDR2 SYDVKM come from the germline V gene. V lost 4 bases to trimming and J lost 4 bases, with 14 bases between them. The length of the CDR3 is 14 residues. The CDR3 sequence is CASSSGGNQYEQYF. The CDR3 region has the DNA TGTGCCAGCAGTTCCGGGGGTAACCAATACGAGCAGTACTTC. Combining the CDR3 with reference TRBV28 and TRBJ2-7 gives the whole variable domain DVKVTQSSRYLVKRTGEKVFLECVQDMDHENMFWYRQDPGLGLRLIYFSYDVKMKEKGDIPEGYSVSREKKERFSLILESASTNQTSMYLCASSSGGNQYEQYFGPGTRLTVT.

This chain joins TRBV7-9 and TRBJ1-2, with 9 bases identical to TRBD1. V shed 5 bases and J 2 bases; nucleotides not matched to a gene: 6. CDR1 and CDR2 (germline): SEHNR, FQNEAQ (reference sequence). The CDR3 has 15 amino acids. CDR3 bases: TGTGCCAGCAGCCACCTCGGGACAGGGAACTATGGCTACACCTTC. It translates to CASSHLGTGNYGYTF.

The chain uses TRBV7-9 and TRBJ2-1; 8 bases are shared with TRBD2. With V trimmed by 0 bases and J by 4 bases, 2 bases remained unmatched. Germline loops: CDR1 SEHNR, CDR2 FQNEAQ (reference sequence). The CDR3 has 15 residues. CDR3 sequence reads: CASSLAAGAYNEQFF. In DNA form, the CDR3 reads TGTGCCAGCAGCTTAGCAGCGGGAGCTTACAATGAGCAGTTCTTC.

The chain links TRBV25-1 to TRBJ1-4; D is uncertain. With 2 bases removed from V and 4 bases from J, the gap between germline ends came to 11 bases. This CDR3 has 15 residues. Per germline, CDR1 MGHDK and CDR2 SYGVNS. The CDR3 sequence: CASSETLIDNEKLFF. In DNA, the CDR3 is TGTGCCAGCAGTGAAACCCTTATAGATAATGAAAAACTGTTTTTT.

In this sample, this clone turned up once. The gene calls are TRBV5-1 and TRBJ2-3; D is unclear. The CDR3 contains 12 residues. Trimming pared 2 bases from V and 2 bases from J, leaving 3 bases between. Looked up from germline, CDR1 is SGHRS and CDR2 is YFSETQ. Here the CDR3 DNA reads TGCGCCAGCAGCTTCGCCACAGATACGCAGTATTTT. Its protein product is CASSFATDTQYF.

This chain connects TRBV6-1 to TRBJ1-1; D may be TRBD1 (6 bases). CDR1 is MNHNS and CDR2 is SASEGT in the germline V gene. Between the trimmed V and J ends, which lost 1 base and 8 bases, there was a span of 11 bases. The CDR3 length is 13 residues. CDR3 sequence (DNA): TGTGCCAGCAGTGAAGAACTCGGGACAGAAGCTTTCTTT. Residues: CASSEELGTEAFF.

The chain employs TRBV2 and TRBJ2-7; weak D call: TRBD1 (6 bases). Trimming pared 3 bases from V and 3 bases from J, leaving 9 bases between. This CDR3 comprises 13 residues. CDR1 and CDR2 (germline): SNHLY, FYNNEI. CDR3 loop: CASSDGRGYEQYF. The DNA for the CDR3 is TGTGCCAGCAGTGATGGCAGGGGCTACGAGCAGTACTTC.

The rearrangement joins TRBV4-1 to TRBJ2-3; D is tentatively TRBD1 or TRBD2 (5 bases each). The CDR3 loop spans 13 amino acids. V was clipped by 2 bases and J by 13 bases, with 16 bases between them. From germline, CDR1 is MGHRA and CDR2 YSYEKL. CDR3 nucleotides: TGCGCCAGCAGCCAAAGGACGAGGGGCACCAAGTATTTT. Its protein product is CASSQRTRGTKYF.

This clone showed up just a few times. The chain is built from TRBV4-1 and TRBJ2-7; a possible D gene is TRBD1 (5 bases). V was clipped by 4 bases and J by 2 bases, with 6 bases between them. Germline CDR1 is MGHRA and CDR2 is YSYEKL. CDR3 length: 12 residues. The DNA for the CDR3 is TGCGCCAGCAGCCGGACACCCTACGAGCAGTACTTC. Translation: CASSRTPYEQYF.

The rearrangement joins TRBV28 to TRBJ1-3; D gene uncertain. V lost 2 bases and J lost 0, with 11 bases in between. CDR1 and CDR2 from the germline V gene are MDHEN and SYDVKM. CDR3 size: 16 residues. The CDR3 DNA reads TGTGCCAGCAGTTTACAACGGATTAGCTCTGGAAACACCATATATTTT. Encoded protein: CASSLQRISSGNTIYF.

V usage is TRBV7-3 and J usage is TRBJ1-2; no firm D call. Trimming cost V 5 bases and J 4 bases, with 11 bases left between them. Germline CDR1 reads SGHTA; CDR2 reads FQGTGA. The CDR3 extends over 13 amino acids. DNA of the CDR3: TGTGCCAGCAGCCAGGCGGGGATCTATGGCTACACCTTC. This encodes CASSQAGIYGYTF. The variable domain in full, with the rest retrieved from reference TRBV7-3 and TRBJ1-2, is GAGVSQTPSNKVTEKGKYVELRCDPISGHTALYWYRQSLGQGPEFLIYFQGTGAADDSGLPNDRFFAVRPEGSVSTLKIQRTERGDSAVYLCASSQAGIYGYTFGSGTRLTVV.

In this sample, this clone turned up a few times. The J gene is TRBJ2-2, the V gene TRBV14; 7 bases fit TRBD2. This CDR3 has 15 residues. Trimming cost V 4 bases and J 2 bases; bases outside gene matches: 4. The germline CDR1 and CDR2 sequences are SGHDN and FVKESK. The CDR3 region has the DNA TGTGCCAGCAGCCTTGGGACTATAAACACCGGGGAGCTGTTTTTT. Translating it yields CASSLGTINTGELFF. Based on the CDR3 plus reference TRBV14 and TRBJ2-2, the full variable domain is EAGVTQFPSHSVIEKGQTVTLRCDPISGHDNLYWYRRVMGKEIKFLLHFVKESKQDESGMPNNRFLAERTGGTYSTLKVQPAELEDSGVYFCASSLGTINTGELFFGEGSRLTVL.

CDR3 sequence (DNA): TGTGCCAGCAGTTACCAGGGGACTAAAGAGACCCAGTACTTC. Its protein product is CASSYQGTKETQYF. The chain uses TRBV6-5 and TRBJ2-5; possibly TRBD2 for D (7 bases). Deletions cut 2 bases from V and 3 bases from J, with 10 bases between. Germline V gives CDR1 MNHEY, CDR2 SVGAGI. This CDR3 region has 14 residues.

V and J are TRBV5-1 and TRBJ2-3, with D unclear. The germline V and J ends were trimmed by 0 bases and 0 bases, with 5 bases remaining between them. The CDR3 is made up of 14 amino acids. Germline loops: CDR1 SGHRS, CDR2 YFSETQ. The CDR3 region is CASSLDRSTDTQYF. DNA for the CDR3: TGCGCCAGCAGCTTGGATCGTAGCACAGATACGCAGTATTTT.

The chain has TRBV7-9 and TRBJ2-1; D is uncertain. This CDR3 is built from 13 residues. Germline V CDR1 and CDR2: SEHNR, FQNEAQ (reference sequence). V lost 4 bases to trimming and J lost 8 bases, with 12 bases between them. The CDR3 is CASSSLRFDEQFF. The CDR3, as DNA: TGTGCCAGCAGCTCTCTCCGGTTTGATGAGCAGTTCTTC.

This sequence joins TRBV6-1 and TRBJ1-5; D unclear. Per germline, CDR1 MNHNS and CDR2 SASEGT. The CDR3 extends over 12 amino acids. Trimming took off 6 bases at V and 7 bases at J, with 10 bases between the two ends. The DNA for the CDR3 is TGTGCCAGCAGCCTTCCGGGGCAGCCCCAGCATTTT. This sequence encodes CASSLPGQPQHF.

This clone appeared a single time. CDR3 sequence (DNA): TGTGCCAGCAGTTCTACGGGGGGGGGACGTTCCTACGAGCAGTACTTC. Translation: CASSSTGGGRSYEQYF. The chain carries TRBV27 and TRBJ2-7; 8 bases are a match to TRBD2. V shed 4 bases, J shed 1 base, and the junction held 9 bases outside the gene matches. Germline assignment: CDR1 MNHEY and CDR2 SMNVEV (reference sequence). The CDR3 sequence is 16 residues long.

The J gene is TRBJ2-2, the V gene TRBV11-2; TRBD2 agrees at 9 bases. The J segment lost 3 bases and the V segment lost 7 bases, leaving 9 bases of the junction unmatched. Germline values: CDR1 SGHAT, CDR2 FQNNGV. This CDR3 has 16 amino acids. The CDR3 loop reads CASTLGREGYTGELFF. CDR3 bases: TGTGCCAGCACCCTAGGGCGGGAGGGCTACACCGGGGAGCTGTTTTTT.

This chain uses TRBV27 with TRBJ1-2, with D unresolved. The CDR3 is made up of 16 amino acids. CDR1 and CDR2 (germline): MNHEY, SMNVEV (reference sequence). The V end was cut by 0 bases, the J end by 0 bases, with 11 bases between. The CDR3 DNA follows: TGTGCCAGCAGTTTATCCCGCGACGGACCTAACTATGGCTACACCTTC. Translating it yields CASSLSRDGPNYGYTF.

The chain is built from TRBV5-5 and TRBJ1-1; D possibly corresponds to TRBD1 (6 bases). In germline, CDR1 is SGHKS, CDR2 YYEKEE (reference sequence). V lost 6 bases and J 12 bases, leaving 21 bases between the germline ends. This CDR3 contains 13 residues. The CDR3 coding sequence is TGTGCCAGCAACTCGATAGGGGGAGCCCGGTCTTTCTTT. It is translated as CASNSIGGARSFF.

As to this clone: One end of the junction fails to match germline, which may point to a read error. J is TRBJ1-2 and V is TRBV30; weak D call: TRBD1 (6 bases). There are 14 residues in the CDR3. Germline CDR1 and CDR2: GTSNPN and SVGIG (reference sequence). The CDR3 DNA sequence: TGTGCCTGGAGTTTCGGGGGCCGGAACCAAGACCGGATTTTC. Translating gives CAWSFGGRNQDRIF.

The V call is TRBV2, the J call TRBJ2-5; D may match TRBD1 or TRBD2 (8 bases each). In germline, CDR1 is SNHLY, CDR2 FYNNEI. With 8 bases removed from V and 5 bases from J, the gap between germline ends came to 18 bases. CDR3 length: 14 residues. CDR3 residues: CASRGGTGRETQYF. The DNA of the CDR3 is TGTGCCAGCCGGGGGGGGACAGGACGCGAGACCCAGTACTTC.

V usage is TRBV10-3 and J usage is TRBJ1-1; no clear D. The CDR3 has 13 amino acids. V lost 8 bases, J lost 1 base, and 11 bases lay in between. Germline V CDR1 and CDR2: ENHRY, SYGVKD. CDR3 nucleotides: TGTGCCATCTCTCGCCAATCGAACACTGAAGCTTTCTTT. This sequence encodes CAISRQSNTEAFF.

The chain recombines TRBV2 with TRBJ2-2; D is ambiguous. The CDR3 extends over 12 amino acids. Trimming cost V 8 bases and J 2 bases, with 6 bases left between them. Germline V lookup: CDR1 SNHLY, CDR2 FYNNEI. This CDR3 reads CASRYNTGELFF. In DNA, the CDR3 is TGTGCCAGCCGGTATAACACCGGGGAGCTGTTTTTT.

This chain links TRBV15 with TRBJ2-2; 8 bases align to TRBD2. V shed 6 bases, J shed 4 bases, and the junction held 1 base outside the gene matches. The germline V gene encodes CDR1 LNHNV and CDR2 YYDKDF (reference sequence). The CDR3 runs 13 residues. In DNA, the CDR3 is TGTGCCACCAGTAGCGGGACCACCGGGGAGCTGTTTTTT. Translating gives CATSSGTTGELFF. Looking up the rest from reference TRBV15 and TRBJ2-2 gives the full variable domain: DAMVIQNPRYQVTQFGKPVTLSCSQTLNHNVMYWYQQKSSQAPKLLFHYYDKDFNNEADTPDNFQSRRPNTSFCFLDIRSPGLGDTAMYLCATSSGTTGELFFGEGSRLTVL.

The chain has TRBV28 and TRBJ1-2, with 8 bases that match TRBD1. The CDR3 has 14 residues. The V segment lost 6 bases and the J segment 5 bases; nucleotides outside the gene matches: 8. The germline V gene has CDR1 MDHEN and CDR2 SYDVKM. In DNA form, the CDR3 reads TGTGCCAGCAGGGTGACAGGGGCTAGGTATGGCTACACCTTC. Translated, it gives CASRVTGARYGYTF.

The J gene is TRBJ2-1, the V gene TRBV5-4; D gene ambiguous. The CDR3 extends over 15 amino acids. The germline V gene encodes CDR1 SGHNT and CDR2 YYREEE (reference sequence). The germline V and J ends were trimmed by 1 base and 0 bases, with 8 bases remaining between them. CDR3 residues: CASSLNWGSYNEQFF. As DNA, the CDR3 is TGTGCCAGCAGCTTGAACTGGGGCTCCTACAATGAGCAGTTCTTC.

The V call is TRBV4-1, the J call TRBJ2-2; D possibly corresponds to TRBD2 (5 bases). V gave up 4 bases and J gave up 7 bases, with 13 bases separating them. CDR1 is MGHRA, CDR2 YSYEKL, per germline. The CDR3 is 14 amino acids. This CDR3 is CASSPQGSYGELFF. The DNA of the CDR3 is TGCGCCAGCAGCCCTCAAGGGAGTTACGGGGAGCTGTTTTTT.